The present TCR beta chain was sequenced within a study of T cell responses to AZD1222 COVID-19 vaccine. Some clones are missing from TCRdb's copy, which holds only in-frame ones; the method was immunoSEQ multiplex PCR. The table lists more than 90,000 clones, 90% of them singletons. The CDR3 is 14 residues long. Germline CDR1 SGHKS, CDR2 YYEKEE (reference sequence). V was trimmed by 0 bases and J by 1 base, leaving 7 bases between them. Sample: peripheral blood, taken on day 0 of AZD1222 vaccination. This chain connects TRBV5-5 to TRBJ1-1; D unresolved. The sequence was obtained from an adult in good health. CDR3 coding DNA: TGTGCCAGCAGCTTGGGACCCTCGAACACTGAAGCTTTCTTT. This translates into CASSLGPSNTEAFF.